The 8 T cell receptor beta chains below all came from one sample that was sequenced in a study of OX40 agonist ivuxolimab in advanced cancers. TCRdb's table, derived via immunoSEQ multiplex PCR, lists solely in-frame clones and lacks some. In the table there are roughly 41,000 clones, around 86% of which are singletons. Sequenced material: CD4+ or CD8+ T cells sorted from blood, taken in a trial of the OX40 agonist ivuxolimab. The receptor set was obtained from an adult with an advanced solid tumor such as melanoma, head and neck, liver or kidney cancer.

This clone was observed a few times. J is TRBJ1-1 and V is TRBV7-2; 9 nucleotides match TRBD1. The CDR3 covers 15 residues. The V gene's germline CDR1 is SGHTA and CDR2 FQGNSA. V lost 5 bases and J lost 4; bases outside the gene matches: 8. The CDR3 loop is CASSAQQGASTEAFF. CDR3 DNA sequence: TGTGCCAGCAGCGCCCAACAGGGGGCAAGCACTGAAGCTTTCTTT.

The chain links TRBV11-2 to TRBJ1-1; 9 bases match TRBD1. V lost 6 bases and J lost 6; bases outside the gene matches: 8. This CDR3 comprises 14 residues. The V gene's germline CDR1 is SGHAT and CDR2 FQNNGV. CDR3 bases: TGTGCCAGCAGGCCCGAGAGGGACAGGGCTGAAGCTTTCTTT. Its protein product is CASRPERDRAEAFF.

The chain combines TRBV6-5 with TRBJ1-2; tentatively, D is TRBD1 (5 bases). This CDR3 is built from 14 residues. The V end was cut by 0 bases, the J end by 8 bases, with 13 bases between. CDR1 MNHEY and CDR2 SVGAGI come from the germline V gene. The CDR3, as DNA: TGTGCCAGCAGTTACTCGCCCAGGGATAGAGGCTACACCTTC. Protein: CASSYSPRDRGYTF.

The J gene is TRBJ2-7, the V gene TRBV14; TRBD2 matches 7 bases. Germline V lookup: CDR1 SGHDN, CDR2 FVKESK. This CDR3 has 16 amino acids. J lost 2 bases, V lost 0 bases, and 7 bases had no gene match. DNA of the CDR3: TGTGCCAGCAGCCAAGAGATGCTGGGGGGGGCCTACGAGCAGTACTTC. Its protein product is CASSQEMLGGAYEQYF.

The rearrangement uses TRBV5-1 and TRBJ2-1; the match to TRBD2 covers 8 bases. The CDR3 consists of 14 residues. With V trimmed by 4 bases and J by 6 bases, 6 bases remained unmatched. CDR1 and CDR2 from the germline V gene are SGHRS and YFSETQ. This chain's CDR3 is CASSIGLAINEQFF. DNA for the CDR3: TGCGCCAGCAGCATCGGACTAGCTATCAATGAGCAGTTCTTC. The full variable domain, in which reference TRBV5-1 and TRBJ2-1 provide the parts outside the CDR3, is KAGVTQTPRYLIKTRGQQVTLSCSPISGHRSVSWYQQTPGQGLQFLFEYFSETQRNKGNFPGRFSGRQFSNSRSEMNVSTLELGDSALYLCASSIGLAINEQFFGPGTRLTVL.

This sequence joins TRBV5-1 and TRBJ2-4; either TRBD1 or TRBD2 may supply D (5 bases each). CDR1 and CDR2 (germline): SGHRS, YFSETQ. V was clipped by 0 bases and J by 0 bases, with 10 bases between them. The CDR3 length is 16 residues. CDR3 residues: CASSLGGALAKNIQYF. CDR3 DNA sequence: TGCGCCAGCAGCTTGGGAGGGGCGCTAGCCAAAAACATTCAGTACTTC.

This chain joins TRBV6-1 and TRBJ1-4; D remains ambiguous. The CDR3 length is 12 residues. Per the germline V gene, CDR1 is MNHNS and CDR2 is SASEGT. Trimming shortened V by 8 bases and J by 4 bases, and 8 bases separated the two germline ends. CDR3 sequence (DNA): TGTGCCAGCGGAGTTATTAATGAAAAACTGTTTTTT. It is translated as CASGVINEKLFF.

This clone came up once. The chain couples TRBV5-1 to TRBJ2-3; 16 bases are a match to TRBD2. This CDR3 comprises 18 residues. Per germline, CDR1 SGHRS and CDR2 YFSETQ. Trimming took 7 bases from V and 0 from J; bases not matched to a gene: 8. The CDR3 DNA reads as TGCGCCAGCTCCGGGACTAGCGGGGGGGCTGGCAGCACAGATACGCAGTATTTT. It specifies CASSGTSGGAGSTDTQYF.